This paragraph covers one TCR beta chain sequence. Its antigen is undetermined. Both 60 Vbeta primers and 13 Jbeta primers went into the PCR. As processed by the authors: Later work found approximately 80 million unique TCR beta chains, with some 11 million shared. The repertoire was sequenced with immunoSEQ multiplex PCR; TCRdb's copy has only in-frame clones and lacks some. V and J calls and clone size come straight from that table; D and trimming were deduced from the DNA. The table records some 130,000 clones, about three quarters of them present only once. CDR1 is SGHVS, CDR2 FQNEAQ, per germline. The V and J ends lost 3 bases and 6 bases respectively, with 14 bases between them. The CDR3 totals 14 residues. This sample was included in a study of cytomegalovirus exposure and HLA in healthy donors. Overall study context: Out of around 360 genotyped donors, roughly 83% belonged to the Caucasian-associated ancestry cluster.

Study-level findings and limits: Overall, approximately 150 TCR beta chains were annotated as cytomegalovirus-associated.

What was sequenced was PBMCs. This sequence joins TRBV7-8 and TRBJ1-1; possible D gene TRBD1, 5 bases. The TCR comes from a human donor in good health. The CDR3 here is CASSFEDKVAEAFF. DNA of the CDR3: TGTGCCAGCAGCTTCGAGGACAAAGTAGCTGAAGCTTTCTTT.